The next 24 T cell receptor beta chains were all read from a single sample in a study of cytomegalovirus exposure and HLA in healthy donors. Vbeta (60) and Jbeta (13) primers were used in the PCR. Using immunoSEQ multiplex PCR, the repertoire was profiled, and TCRdb retains in-frame clones only, with some absent. The sample lists 150,000 to 200,000 clones, almost 80% occurring once. Sequences were obtained from PBMCs. These TCRs come from a man in his late teens or twenties in good health and CMV-seropositive.

The CDR3 DNA reads as TGCGCCAGCAGCTTCGGATTAAGTGCAGGAATTAATGAAAAACTGTTTTTT. This encodes CASSFGLSAGINEKLFF. The rearrangement joins TRBV5-1 to TRBJ1-4; no definite D call. The CDR3 totals 17 residues. Trimming took 2 bases from V and 4 from J, leaving 18 bases between them. Germline-derived CDR1 and CDR2 are SGHRS and YFSETQ.

This clone was detected only once. The chain employs TRBV5-6 and TRBJ1-2; 9 bases map to TRBD1. The V gene end was trimmed by 0 bases and the J gene end by 4 bases; junction bases not matched to a gene: 4. The length of the CDR3 is 15 residues. Germline values: CDR1 SGHDT, CDR2 YYEEEE. The CDR3 loop reads CASSLEDRGGYGYTF. In DNA, the CDR3 is TGTGCCAGCAGCTTGGAGGACAGGGGAGGCTATGGCTACACCTTC.

J is TRBJ2-1 and V is TRBV28; D perhaps matches TRBD1 (7 bases). The germline V and J ends were trimmed by 5 bases and 10 bases, with 24 bases remaining between them. This CDR3 region has 16 residues. Germline V gene data show CDR1 as MDHEN and CDR2 as SYDVKM. CDR3 amino acids: CASSRRDRGFLGEQFF. For the CDR3, the DNA is TGTGCCAGCAGTCGGCGGGACAGAGGCTTCTTGGGGGAGCAGTTCTTC.

The gene calls are TRBV6-5 and TRBJ2-3; possible D gene TRBD2, 7 bases. Trimming removed 4 bases from V and 6 bases from J, with 17 bases in between. Per the germline V gene, CDR1 is MNHEY and CDR2 is SVGAGI. There are 15 residues in the CDR3. The CDR3 coding sequence is TGTGCCAGCAGTTTAAGTGGGGGGGCTGGGGATACGCAGTATTTT. Residues: CASSLSGGAGDTQYF.

This clone was detected many times. The rearrangement joins TRBV5-6 to TRBJ2-7, with 7 bases fitting TRBD2. Trimming cost V 2 bases and J 0 bases; bases outside gene matches: 8. From germline, CDR1 is SGHDT and CDR2 YYEEEE. This CDR3 contains 16 residues. The CDR3 region has the DNA TGTGCCAGCAGCTTAGACCGGGACTATGGCTCCTACGAGCAGTACTTC. It codes for CASSLDRDYGSYEQYF.

This clone was detected only a few times. The J gene is TRBJ1-4, the V gene TRBV30; TRBD1 might be the D (5 bases). The CDR3 is 15 amino acids. Germline V gene data show CDR1 as GTSNPN and CDR2 as SVGIG (reference sequence). Between the trimmed V and J ends, which lost 2 bases and 8 bases, there was a span of 18 bases. This CDR3 is CAWSWDWGEEEKLFF. The CDR3 bases are TGTGCCTGGAGTTGGGATTGGGGGGAGGAAGAAAAACTGTTTTTT.

The chain couples TRBV27 to TRBJ2-3; maybe TRBD2 (7 bases). The germline V gene encodes CDR1 MNHEY and CDR2 SMNVEV (reference sequence). Trimming removed 2 bases at V and 1 base at J, with 13 bases between. This CDR3 has 16 residues. In nucleotides, the CDR3 is TGTGCCAGCAGTTTAGCCGGGGGGCTCGGCACAGATACGCAGTATTTT. Its protein product is CASSLAGGLGTDTQYF.

This clone was observed a few times. The gene calls are TRBV30 and TRBJ1-2; 8 bases align to TRBD1. The germline gives CDR1 GTSNPN, CDR2 SVGIG (reference sequence). The CDR3 length is 13 residues. V dropped 1 base and J dropped 6; count of bases not matched to a gene: 4. CDR3 sequence: CAWSDGTGNGYTF. The CDR3 DNA reads as TGTGCCTGGAGTGATGGGACAGGAAATGGCTACACCTTC.

The rearrangement joins TRBV4-2 to TRBJ2-1; 7 bases line up with TRBD2. In germline, CDR1 is LGHNA, CDR2 YNFKEQ. Losses at the gene ends were 2 bases for V and 6 bases for J; bases not matched to a gene: 10. The CDR3 length is 16 residues. This chain's CDR3 is CASSQRTSQPPNEQFF. The CDR3 coding sequence is TGTGCCAGCAGCCAACGGACTAGTCAACCCCCCAATGAGCAGTTCTTC.

The CDR3 DNA reads TGTGCCAGCAGTTTTGAGGAGATGGGCACTGAAGCTTTCTTT. Protein sequence: CASSFEEMGTEAFF. This sequence joins TRBV6-5 and TRBJ1-1; D gene unclear. This CDR3 has 14 amino acids. CDR1 is MNHEY and CDR2 is SVGAGI in the germline V gene. V lost 4 bases to trimming and J lost 4 bases, with 13 bases between them.

This chain joins TRBV4-1 and TRBJ2-1, with D perhaps TRBD2 (6 bases). Trimming cost V 0 bases and J 7 bases, with 19 bases left between them. Germline V CDR1 and CDR2: MGHRA, YSYEKL. There are 17 residues in the CDR3. The DNA for the CDR3 is TGCGCCAGCAGCCAAGATCTCGGCGGGATTGATCAAAATGAGCAGTTCTTC. This codes for CASSQDLGGIDQNEQFF.

This chain links TRBV7-6 with TRBJ1-3; D may be TRBD1 (6 bases). Per the germline V gene, CDR1 is SGHVS and CDR2 is FNYEAQ. This CDR3 has 17 amino acids. V was cut by 1 base and J by 0 bases, with 13 bases left in between. The CDR3 nucleotides are TGTGCCAGCAGCTTAGGGACAGCGGCGATCTCTGGAAACACCATATATTTT. This codes for CASSLGTAAISGNTIYF.

V is TRBV9 and J is TRBJ2-1; perhaps TRBD2 as D (5 bases). Germline V CDR1 and CDR2: SGDLS, YYNGEE. V shed 0 bases and J shed 0 bases, with 7 bases lying between them. CDR3 length: 15 amino acids. The DNA of the CDR3 is TGTGCCAGCAGCGTAGGAGAGGGCTCCTACAATGAGCAGTTCTTC. Translation: CASSVGEGSYNEQFF.

The table lists this clone with a count of one. The V call is TRBV5-1, the J call TRBJ1-4; 9 bases align to TRBD1. The V gene end was trimmed by 6 bases and the J gene end by 10 bases; junction bases not matched to a gene: 10. The CDR3 is made up of 14 amino acids. Germline CDR1 and CDR2: SGHRS and YFSETQ. Written as DNA, the CDR3 is TGCGCCAGCAACCCCGGGACAGGGAATAGAAAACTGTTTTTT. Its translation is CASNPGTGNRKLFF. Full variable domain (remainder filled in from reference TRBV5-1 and TRBJ1-4): KAGVTQTPRYLIKTRGQQVTLSCSPISGHRSVSWYQQTPGQGLQFLFEYFSETQRNKGNFPGRFSGRQFSNSRSEMNVSTLELGDSALYLCASNPGTGNRKLFFGSGTQLSVL.

CDR3 residues: CASLRGTGPYEQYF. The CDR3 DNA is TGTGCCAGCCTTAGGGGGACAGGCCCCTACGAGCAGTACTTC. J is TRBJ2-5 and V is TRBV7-9, with 8 bases identical to TRBD1. The DNA end is more similar to TRBJ2-7, so the J call may be wrong. In germline, CDR1 is SEHNR, CDR2 FQNEAQ (reference sequence). The CDR3 has 14 residues.

The chain couples TRBV5-1 to TRBJ1-5; 8 bases are a match to TRBD1. Germline CDR1 SGHRS, CDR2 YFSETQ. Germline trimming cut 7 bases from V and 1 base from J; bases unmatched to any gene: 7. The CDR3 consists of 15 residues. The chain's CDR3 is CASSKGQGSNQPQHF. CDR3 sequence (DNA): TGCGCCAGCTCCAAAGGACAGGGAAGCAATCAGCCCCAGCATTTT.

The chain recombines TRBV27 with TRBJ2-1; 9 positions agree with TRBD2. The germline CDR1 and CDR2 sequences are MNHEY and SMNVEV (reference sequence). CDR3 size: 14 residues. Trimming at V came to 6 bases and at J to 3 bases, leaving 3 bases not matched to a gene. Here the CDR3 reads CASRISGSYNEQFF. The CDR3 bases are TGTGCCAGCAGAATTAGCGGGAGCTACAATGAGCAGTTCTTC.

The rearrangement uses TRBV18 and TRBJ2-1; D is perhaps TRBD1 (6 bases). Trimming shortened V by 3 bases and J by 10 bases, and 10 bases separated the two germline ends. Germline loops: CDR1 KGHSH, CDR2 LQKENI. CDR3 size: 12 residues. The CDR3 sequence is CASSPKGTEQFF. Here the CDR3 DNA reads TGTGCCAGCTCACCTAAGGGGACAGAGCAGTTCTTC.

The J gene is TRBJ1-4, the V gene TRBV4-1; 7 nucleotides agree with TRBD1. The trim removed 5 bases at V and 13 bases at J, leaving 10 bases unmatched. Germline loops: CDR1 MGHRA, CDR2 YSYEKL. CDR3 length: 13 residues. In DNA form, the CDR3 reads TGCGCCAGCAGCGTTAGGGGGACAGAGATACTGTTTTTT. It specifies CASSVRGTEILFF.

The V call is TRBV19, the J call TRBJ2-1; 7 bases line up with TRBD2. Germline CDR1 LNHDA, CDR2 SQIVND (reference sequence). The CDR3 has 16 residues. V trimming: 4 bases; J trimming: 0 bases; junction bases outside the gene matches: 6. The CDR3 protein is CASSTRGVSSYNEQFF. CDR3 coding DNA: TGTGCCAGTAGTACCCGGGGGGTGAGCTCCTACAATGAGCAGTTCTTC. The full variable domain, its missing parts supplied by reference TRBV19 and TRBJ2-1, is DGGITQSPKYLFRKEGQNVTLSCEQNLNHDAMYWYRQDPGQGLRLIYYSQIVNDFQKGDIAEGYSVSREKKESFPLTVTSAQKNPTAFYLCASSTRGVSSYNEQFFGPGTRLTVL.

V and J are TRBV5-4 and TRBJ1-1; D unresolved. Trimming shortened V by 4 bases and J by 7 bases, and 5 bases separated the two germline ends. The CDR3 sequence is 10 residues long. The germline gives CDR1 SGHNT, CDR2 YYREEE (reference sequence). The CDR3 is CASSTHEAFF. DNA for the CDR3: TGTGCCAGCAGCACACATGAAGCTTTCTTT.

The gene calls are TRBV4-1 and TRBJ1-2, with D possibly matching TRBD1 (5 bases). Trimming took off 2 bases at V and 4 bases at J, with 11 bases between the two ends. CDR1 and CDR2 from the germline V gene are MGHRA and YSYEKL. There are 14 residues in the CDR3. For the CDR3, the DNA is TGCGCCAGCAGCCAAATTGGCCAGGGCTATGGCTACACCTTC. It codes for CASSQIGQGYGYTF.

This clone was detected only a few times. This chain links TRBV4-1 with TRBJ1-5; no clear D. This CDR3 has 14 amino acids. CDR1 is MGHRA, CDR2 YSYEKL, per germline. V was trimmed by 4 bases and J by 2 bases, leaving 9 bases between them. The CDR3 loop is CASSPGGGNQPQHF. The CDR3 coding sequence is TGCGCCAGCAGCCCAGGCGGGGGCAATCAGCCCCAGCATTTT.

This chain connects TRBV27 to TRBJ2-7; the match to TRBD2 covers 16 bases. V shed 5 bases and J 0 bases; nucleotides not matched to a gene: 10. The CDR3 has 19 amino acids. Germline loops: CDR1 MNHEY, CDR2 SMNVEV (reference sequence). DNA of the CDR3: TGTGCCAGCAGTGTGTTTGGGACTAGCGGGAGGGCGAGCTCCTACGAGCAGTACTTC. Translated, it gives CASSVFGTSGRASSYEQYF.